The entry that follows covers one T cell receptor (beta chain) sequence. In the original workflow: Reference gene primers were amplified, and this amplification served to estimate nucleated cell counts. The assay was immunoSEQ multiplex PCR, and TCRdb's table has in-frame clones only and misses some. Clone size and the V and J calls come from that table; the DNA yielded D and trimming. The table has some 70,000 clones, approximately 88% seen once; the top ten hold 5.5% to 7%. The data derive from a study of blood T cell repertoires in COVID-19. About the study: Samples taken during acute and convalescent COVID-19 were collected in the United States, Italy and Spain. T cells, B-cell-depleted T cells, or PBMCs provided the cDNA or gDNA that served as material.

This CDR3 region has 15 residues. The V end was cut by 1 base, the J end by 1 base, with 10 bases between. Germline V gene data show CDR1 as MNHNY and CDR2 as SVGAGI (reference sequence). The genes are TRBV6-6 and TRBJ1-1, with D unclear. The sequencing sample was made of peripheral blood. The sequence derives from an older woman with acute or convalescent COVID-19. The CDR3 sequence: CASSYWGAGNTEAFF. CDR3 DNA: TGTGCCAGCAGTTACTGGGGAGCGGGGAACACTGAAGCTTTCTTT.